These T cell receptor beta chains were read from a single sample in a study of CD8+CD57+ T cells in acquired aplastic anemia. TCRdb reprocessed the reads with MiXCR, giving one entry per CDR3 protein. The sample has 200,000 to 250,000 distinct CDR3 sequences, around three fifths seen once; the top ten hold around three fifths. The sequencing input was sorted CD4+, CD8+, or CD8+CD57+ T cells (not recorded which) from PBMCs. The receptors were gathered from a human donor with aplastic anemia. Each CDR3 is given with its conserved first and last residue. A D gene is named only where the DNA matches it firmly. A clone size is listed for some rows: how often the clone was seen (once, few, many), or a class if it is expanded.

size	V	J	D	DNA	CDR3
NA	TRBV7-9	TRBJ1-1	TRBD1	TGTGCCAGCAGCTGGACAGGGAACGGGGCTTTCTTT	CASSWTGNGAFF
NA	TRBV7-8	TRBJ2-7	NA	TGTGCCAGCACTTCACTTGCGCTCCCTCCTTCCTACGAGCAGTACTTC	CASTSLALPPSYEQYF
NA	TRBV7-8	TRBJ2-3	TRBD2	TGTGCCAGCAGCATCAGGACTAGCGGGGGGCCAGATACGCAGTATTTT	CASSIRTSGGPDTQYF
many	TRBV19	TRBJ1-1	TRBD1	TGTGCCAGTAGTCAGGGGGCGGGTACTGAAGCTTTCTTT	CASSQGAGTEAFF
NA	TRBV7-3	TRBJ1-6	NA	TGTGCCAGCAGCTTAACAGGGTTTAGCTCACCCCTCCACTTT	CASSLTGFSSPLHF
NA	TRBV19	TRBJ2-2	TRBD1	TGTGCCAGCGCGGACAGGCCGAACACCGGGGAGCTGTTTTTT	CASADRPNTGELFF
NA	TRBV11-2	TRBJ2-7	TRBD2	TGTGCCAGCAGCCCCGAGGGGGGGACTAGCGGAGTCTACGAGCAGTACTTC	CASSPEGGTSGVYEQYF
NA	TRBV10-3	TRBJ2-1	TRBD2	TGTGCCATCAGTGGAACCGGGACTAGCGGGGGGCTAAGCACAGATACGCAGTTCTTC	CAISGTGTSGGLSTDTQFF
NA	TRBV29-1	TRBJ2-7	TRBD1	TGCAGCGTTGATGGCGGACAGGGCTACGAGCAGTACTTC	CSVDGGQGYEQYF
few	TRBV3-1	TRBJ1-1	NA	TGTGCCAGCAGCCAAGAGTGGCGGGGCCTCCAAGCTTTCTTT	CASSQEWRGLQAFF
many	TRBV9	TRBJ1-2	NA	TGTGCCAGCAGCGGAGACTCCAACTATGGCTACACCTTC	CASSGDSNYGYTF
few	TRBV2	TRBJ1-3	NA	TGTGCCAGCAGTGAACGGTCCGCCCGCTCTGGAAACACCATATATTTT	CASSERSARSGNTIYF
NA	TRBV2	TRBJ1-4	TRBD1	TGTGCCAGCAGGGTCACAGGGGTGGCTAATGAAAAACTGTTTTTT	CASRVTGVANEKLFF
NA	TRBV20-1	TRBJ2-3	NA	TGCAGTGCTAAGAACGTCGCAGATACGCAGTATTTT	CSAKNVADTQYF
NA	TRBV7-9	TRBJ1-2	NA	TGTGCCAGCAGCTTAGAACGGACTTACACCTTC	CASSLERTYTF
NA	TRBV6-4	TRBJ2-7	NA	TGTGCCAGCAAGCCGGGCTCCTACGAGCAGTACTTC	CASKPGSYEQYF
NA	TRBV5-1	TRBJ2-2	NA	TGCGCCAGCAGCTTTTCCGGGACTGAGACCGGGGAGCTGTTTTTT	CASSFSGTETGELFF
NA	TRBV20-1	TRBJ2-1	TRBD2	TGCAGTGCTAGAGTCCCCCGACTAGCGGAATACAATGAGCAGTTCTTC	CSARVPRLAEYNEQFF
NA	TRBV7-9	TRBJ2-3	TRBD2	TGTGTCAGCAGCTTAAGCGGGGGGCTCAGCACAGATACGCGGTATTTT	CVSSLSGGLSTDTRYF
NA	TRBV7-9	TRBJ2-7	NA	TGTGCCAGCAGCTTAATCGGCGGAGTCTACGAGCAGTACTTC	CASSLIGGVYEQYF
NA	TRBV7-6	TRBJ2-7	TRBD2	TGTGCCAGCAGCTTAGGACTAGCGGGGGGGAAGCTCTCCTACGAGCAGTACTTC	CASSLGLAGGKLSYEQYF
many	TRBV7-6	TRBJ2-1	NA	TGTGCCAGCAACGAAGGGGGGGACAATGAGCAGTTCTTC	CASNEGGDNEQFF
few	TRBV15	TRBJ1-2	TRBD1	TGTGCCACCAGCGGGACCGGACAGGGGATAACTAACTATGGCTACACCTTC	CATSGTGQGITNYGYTF
few	TRBV20-1	TRBJ1-6	NA	TGCAGTGCTCGGGCCCAGGGGAAATCACCCCTCCACTTT	CSARAQGKSPLHF
NA	TRBV7-9	TRBJ2-1	TRBD2	TGTGCCAGCAGCTTCGGCCTTAGCGGGGGGGCCGGGAATGAGCAGTTCTTC	CASSFGLSGGAGNEQFF
NA	TRBV4-2	TRBJ2-7	NA	TGTGCCAGCAGCCAAGAAGGGGGATACGAGCAGTACTTC	CASSQEGGYEQYF
NA	TRBV7-6	TRBJ2-7	NA	TGTGCCAGCAGCTTAGGGGAATACTACGAGCAGTACTTC	CASSLGEYYEQYF
NA	TRBV7-8	TRBJ2-3	TRBD2	TGTGCCAGCAGCTTAGGGGCGGGAGGTTGGGATACGCAGTATTTT	CASSLGAGGWDTQYF
many	TRBV9	TRBJ2-3	NA	TGTGCCAGCAGCGTCGATTGGGGGGCGGCAGATACGCAGTATTTT	CASSVDWGAADTQYF
NA	TRBV7-2	TRBJ2-6	NA	TGTGCCAGCAGCCGTCCCGGGACAAGCTTAACTGGGGCCAACGTCCTGACTTTC	CASSRPGTSLTGANVLTF
NA	TRBV14	TRBJ2-7	NA	TGTGCCAGCAGCCTTAGGAGTGGCCAGGGTCCCTACGAGCAGTACTTC	CASSLRSGQGPYEQYF
NA	TRBV19	TRBJ2-1	TRBD2	TGTGCCAGTAGTCCCAAGACTAGCGGGAACAATGAGCAGTTCTTC	CASSPKTSGNNEQFF
NA	TRBV5-6	TRBJ2-1	TRBD1	TGTGCCAGCAGCAGGGGACAGACTACGTTGAGAAATGAGCAGTTCTTC	CASSRGQTTLRNEQFF
NA	TRBV6-2/TRBV6-3	TRBJ1-1	NA	TGTGCCAGCAGTACTAAACCCGGTGGTGCTGAAGCTTTCTTT	CASSTKPGGAEAFF
NA	TRBV19	TRBJ2-6	TRBD1	TGTGCCAGTAGTACCCGCCACAGGGGCGGAGGGGCCAACGTCCTGACTTTC	CASSTRHRGGGANVLTF
few	TRBV20-1	TRBJ2-3	NA	TGCAGTGCTAGAAGGCACAGCTCTAGCACAGATACGCAGTATTTT	CSARRHSSSTDTQYF
NA	TRBV9	TRBJ1-5	NA	TGTGCCAGCACCGGGGGCAATCAGCCCCAGCATTTT	CASTGGNQPQHF
few	TRBV7-6	TRBJ1-2	TRBD1	TGTGCCAGCAGCTTAGGGGGGACAGGGGTGAAGGATGGCTACACCTTC	CASSLGGTGVKDGYTF